The 22 T cell receptor beta chains listed next were all sequenced from one sample in a study of blood T cell repertoires in COVID-19. Method: immunoSEQ multiplex PCR; TCRdb's copy keeps in-frame clones and lacks some. The sample holds 400,000 to 450,000 clones, about nine tenths seen once. The sample was peripheral blood. The receptors were sampled from a woman between 50 and 59 years old with COVID-19, enrolled during active disease.

The J gene is TRBJ1-1, the V gene TRBV28, with D perhaps matching TRBD1 (5 bases). Between the trimmed V and J ends, which lost 3 bases and 1 base, there was a span of 21 bases. CDR3 size: 18 residues. Germline CDR1 is MDHEN and CDR2 is SYDVKM. CDR3 coding DNA: TGTGCCAGCAGTTTTCTGGGCGGGGGGGACGGAGGGAACACTGAAGCTTTCTTT. Protein sequence: CASSFLGGGDGGNTEAFF.

This chain uses TRBV21-1 with TRBJ1-2; the DNA was not used to check the table's D call, TRBD1. TRBV21-1 is listed as a pseudogene. There are 13 residues in the CDR3. The CDR3 DNA is TGTGCCAGCGCCAGAGGACAGGGGGATGGCTACACCTTC. Amino acid sequence: CASARGQGDGYTF.

The rearrangement uses TRBV6-5 and TRBJ1-6; unclear D gene. Germline lookup yields CDR1 MNHEY and CDR2 SVGAGI. V lost 8 bases to trimming and J lost 5 bases, with 13 bases between them. The CDR3 has 14 residues. The CDR3 here is CASGRETDNSPLHF. The DNA for the CDR3 is TGTGCCAGCGGGAGGGAGACGGATAATTCACCCCTCCACTTT.

The V call is TRBV27, the J call TRBJ2-7, with D possibly being TRBD2 (6 bases). The CDR3 extends over 12 amino acids. V lost 5 bases to trimming and J lost 9 bases, with 14 bases between them. The V gene's germline CDR1 is MNHEY and CDR2 SMNVEV (reference sequence). The CDR3 sequence is CASSTTGEGQYF. The CDR3 nucleotides are TGTGCCAGCAGTACGACGGGGGAAGGGCAGTACTTC.

The chain couples TRBV6-1 to TRBJ2-3; 7 bases fit TRBD2. The length of the CDR3 is 18 residues. The V and J ends lost 2 bases and 5 bases, in that order; junction bases with no gene match: 16. Germline values: CDR1 MNHNS, CDR2 SASEGT. The CDR3 nucleotides read TGTGCCAGCAGTGAATACCAAGCGGGATCCTTATTAGGAGATACGCAGTATTTT. It translates to CASSEYQAGSLLGDTQYF.

The chain combines TRBV30 with TRBJ1-3; perhaps TRBD1 as D (6 bases). V gave up 2 bases and J gave up 1 base, with 18 bases separating them. CDR1 and CDR2 from the germline V gene are GTSNPN and SVGIG (reference sequence). This CDR3 contains 17 residues. The CDR3, as DNA: TGTGCCTGGAGTCCCTCCGGGACACCCGATTCTGGAAACACCATATATTTT. Translating gives CAWSPSGTPDSGNTIYF.

The rearrangement joins TRBV24-1 to TRBJ2-2; possibly TRBD1 for D (6 bases). The CDR3 spans 18 residues. CDR1 is KGHDR, CDR2 SFDVKD, per germline. Trimming took off 5 bases at V and 0 bases at J, with 18 bases between the two ends. CDR3 DNA: TGTGCCACCAGTGGTCCGACGGTAGACAGGCCGAACACCGGGGAGCTGTTTTTT. It encodes CATSGPTVDRPNTGELFF.

J is TRBJ1-5 and V is TRBV5-5, with 7 bases fitting TRBD1. CDR3 length: 14 residues. CDR1 SGHKS and CDR2 YYEKEE come from the germline V gene (reference sequence). With 3 bases clipped from V and 3 bases from J, the junction kept 3 bases outside the gene matches. The chain's CDR3 is CASSWGQNNQPQHF. The CDR3 nucleotides are TGTGCCAGCAGCTGGGGACAGAACAATCAGCCCCAGCATTTT.

The rearrangement uses TRBV5-6 and TRBJ2-3, with 7 bases fitting TRBD2. Germline trimming cut 4 bases from V and 1 base from J; bases unmatched to any gene: 12. Germline loops: CDR1 SGHDT, CDR2 YYEEEE. The CDR3 runs to 17 residues. The CDR3 is CASSRSGQAGGTDTQYF. The CDR3, as DNA: TGTGCCAGCAGCCGATCGGGGCAGGCGGGGGGCACAGATACGCAGTATTTT.

The rearrangement joins TRBV7-2 to TRBJ1-2; D unresolved. Trimming took 3 bases from V and 6 from J, leaving 14 bases between them. This CDR3 is 14 amino acids long. CDR1 is SGHTA and CDR2 is FQGNSA in the germline V gene. DNA of the CDR3: TGTGCCAGCAGCTTCTATAGGACTGAGGATGGCTACACCTTC. Protein: CASSFYRTEDGYTF.

This rearrangement joins TRBV24-1 to TRBJ2-1, with 9 positions matching TRBD1. CDR1 and CDR2 (germline): KGHDR, SFDVKD. The V and J ends lost 9 bases and 10 bases, in that order; junction bases with no gene match: 12. The CDR3 contains 14 residues. The CDR3: CATGPGTGRGEQFF. The CDR3 nucleotides read TGTGCCACCGGACCAGGGACAGGGAGAGGGGAGCAGTTCTTC.

The chain employs TRBV2 and TRBJ1-1; TRBD1 agrees at 7 bases. Per germline, CDR1 SNHLY and CDR2 FYNNEI. The CDR3 is 14 amino acids. V dropped 8 bases and J dropped 4; count of bases not matched to a gene: 10. Written as DNA, the CDR3 is TGTGCCAGCCACGTCGGACAGGTGGGCACTGAAGCTTTCTTT. Its protein is CASHVGQVGTEAFF.

In its sample, this clone was seen a few times. The chain recombines TRBV7-9 with TRBJ2-2, with D possibly matching TRBD1 (6 bases). Trimming removed 1 base from V and 0 bases from J, with 18 bases in between. CDR1 is SEHNR and CDR2 is FQNEAQ in the germline V gene (reference sequence). The CDR3 has 19 amino acids. CDR3 region: CASSLDTGFLGPNTGELFF. Here the CDR3 DNA reads TGTGCCAGCAGCTTAGATACAGGGTTTCTGGGCCCGAACACCGGGGAGCTGTTTTTT. The full variable domain, its missing parts supplied by reference TRBV7-9 and TRBJ2-2, is DTGVSQNPRHKITKRGQNVTFRCDPISEHNRLYWYRQTLGQGPEFLTYFQNEAQLEKSRLLSDRFSAERPKGSFSTLEIQRTEQGDSAMYLCASSLDTGFLGPNTGELFFGEGSRLTVL.

The V gene is TRBV19, the J gene TRBJ2-2; the D is unclear. CDR3 length equals 15 residues. V shed 4 bases and J shed 0 bases, with 9 bases lying between them. Germline CDR1 is LNHDA and CDR2 is SQIVND (reference sequence). Here the CDR3 reads CASSKHEANTGELFF. The CDR3 DNA reads TGTGCCAGTAGTAAGCATGAAGCGAACACCGGGGAGCTGTTTTTT.

V is TRBV29-1 and J is TRBJ1-2; D gene uncertain. Trimming removed 4 bases at V and 5 bases at J, with 11 bases between. The CDR3 loop spans 12 amino acids. Germline-derived CDR1 and CDR2 are SQVTM and ANQGSEA. Written as DNA, the CDR3 is TGCAGCGTTGGCGGGGAAGAGTATGGCTACACCTTC. This gives the protein CSVGGEEYGYTF.

The chain links TRBV5-1 to TRBJ2-5, with TRBD1 matching 7 bases. The germline V gene encodes CDR1 SGHRS and CDR2 YFSETQ. V lost 4 bases, J lost 2 bases, and 2 bases stayed unmatched. The CDR3 spans 13 residues. The CDR3 is CASSVQGQETQYF. The DNA of the CDR3 is TGCGCCAGCAGCGTACAGGGGCAAGAGACCCAGTACTTC.

The chain joins TRBV7-3 to TRBJ1-1, with TRBD1 matching 10 bases. The CDR3 runs 13 residues. Germline V gives CDR1 SGHTA, CDR2 FQGTGA. Trimming took 5 bases from V and 5 from J; bases not matched to a gene: 2. In DNA form, the CDR3 reads TGTGCCAGCAGCCGGGACAGGGGAACTGAAGCTTTCTTT. Protein sequence: CASSRDRGTEAFF.

This chain links TRBV20-1 with TRBJ2-3; no clear D. CDR1 DFQATT and CDR2 SNEGSKA come from the germline V gene (reference sequence). The CDR3 is 13 amino acids. The V and J ends lost 3 bases and 2 bases respectively, with 9 bases between them. CDR3: CSASWANTDTQYF. For the CDR3, the DNA is TGCAGTGCTAGTTGGGCTAACACAGATACGCAGTATTTT.

V is TRBV12-3 or TRBV12-4 and J is TRBJ2-3; D not resolved. CDR3 length: 10 amino acids. V lost 6 bases to trimming and J lost 4 bases, with 2 bases between them. The DNA of the CDR3 is TGTGCCAGCAGCTCAGATACGCAGTATTTT. It encodes CASSSDTQYF.

V usage is TRBV27 and J usage is TRBJ1-2; 8 bases line up with TRBD1. J lost 4 bases, V lost 6 bases, and 19 bases had no gene match. Germline CDR1 is MNHEY and CDR2 is SMNVEV (reference sequence). This CDR3 contains 18 residues. The CDR3 nucleotides are TGTGCCAGCAGAAATGGACAGGGACAGATCCTAGGTAGCTATGGCTACACCTTC. Protein product: CASRNGQGQILGSYGYTF.

This rearrangement joins TRBV12-3 or TRBV12-4 to TRBJ1-2, with no clear D. CDR3 size: 12 residues. The V gene lost 8 bases and the J gene lost 4 bases, with 11 bases spanning the gap. DNA of the CDR3: TGTGCCAGCTTCGACCGGGGCTATGGCTACACCTTC. Translation: CASFDRGYGYTF.

The chain carries TRBV5-1 and TRBJ2-2; 9 bases fit TRBD1. This CDR3 has 16 residues. V lost 4 bases to trimming and J lost 5 bases; unmatched junction nucleotides: 9. Germline V gene lookup returns CDR1 SGHRS and CDR2 YFSETQ. The CDR3 region is CASSLTGTGSTGELFF. CDR3 nucleotide sequence: TGCGCCAGCAGCCTAACCGGGACAGGGAGTACCGGGGAGCTGTTTTTT.